A selection of T cell receptor beta chains follows, all from one sample in a study of blood T cell dynamics during melanoma immunotherapy. Only in-frame clones appear in the TCRdb table, and some are missing; sequencing was by immunoSEQ multiplex PCR. The sample has roughly 17,000 clones, about 80% seen once. Sequencing was performed on blood, taken from a patient treated with checkpoint blockade. These receptors originate from a human donor with melanoma. CDR3s include the opening cysteine and the closing phenylalanine or tryptophan. D genes are given only for firm matches. Clone size is shown for a subset of rows, as once, few, many or a class of expanded clone.

D	V	J	size	CDR3	DNA
TRBD1	TRBV5-1	TRBJ1-6	-	CASSLTAGGSNSPLHF	TGCGCCAGCAGCTTGACAGCAGGGGGGTCTAATTCACCCCTCCACTTT
-	TRBV27	TRBJ2-3	once	CASSLRAAALADTQYF	TGTGCCAGCAGTTTAAGAGCGGCCGCGTTGGCGGATACGCAGTATTTT
-	TRBV2	TRBJ2-3	-	CASPDTQYF	TGTGCCAGCCCAGATACGCAGTATTTT
TRBD1	TRBV19	TRBJ2-3	-	CASRDRGRADTQYF	TGTGCCAGCCGGGACAGGGGGCGGGCAGATACGCAGTATTTT
-	TRBV7-9	TRBJ2-1	once	CASSLRNNDNEQFF	TGTGCCAGCAGCTTACGAAACAACGACAATGAGCAGTTCTTC
-	TRBV29-1	TRBJ2-6	-	CSVRVGTGANVLTF	TGCAGCGTTCGTGTGGGAACTGGGGCCAACGTCCTGACTTTC
-	TRBV2	TRBJ1-5	-	CASTLRGGNQPQHF	TGTGCCAGCACCTTGCGGGGGGGGAATCAGCCCCAGCATTTT
TRBD2	TRBV29-1	TRBJ2-1	once	CSALGPGRDEQFF	TGCAGCGCACTTGGGCCGGGGAGGGATGAGCAGTTCTTC
-	TRBV5-1	TRBJ2-7	-	CASRRDGPYEQYF	TGCGCCAGCCGCCGGGACGGACCCTACGAGCAGTACTTC
-	TRBV27	TRBJ2-1	-	CASSFRGDEQFF	TGTGCCAGCAGCTTTCGGGGTGATGAGCAGTTCTTC
-	TRBV27	TRBJ2-7	-	CASSLSATYEQYF	TGTGCCAGCAGTTTATCCGCTACCTACGAGCAGTACTTC
TRBD2	TRBV5-4	TRBJ2-3	-	CASSLGPLAGGDTQYF	TGTGCCAGCAGCTTGGGGCCCCTAGCGGGAGGAGATACGCAGTATTTT
-	TRBV2	TRBJ1-2	-	CASSVRGLHYGYTF	TGTGCCAGCAGTGTACGAGGGCTCCACTATGGCTACACCTTC
TRBD1	TRBV5-5	TRBJ1-1	-	CASRLQGVNTEAFF	TGTGCCAGCAGATTACAGGGGGTGAACACTGAAGCTTTCTTT
TRBD1	TRBV30	TRBJ2-7	once	CAWSFGRGYEQYF	TGTGCCTGGAGTTTCGGCAGGGGGTACGAGCAGTACTTC
TRBD2	TRBV11-2	TRBJ2-7	once	CASSFSSGSQYEQYF	TGTGCCAGCAGCTTTTCTAGCGGGAGTCAGTACGAGCAGTACTTC
-	TRBV4-3	TRBJ2-7	-	CASSQGAVGSYEQYF	TGCGCCAGCAGCCAAGGGGCAGTTGGTTCGTACGAGCAGTACTTC
TRBD1	TRBV29-1	TRBJ1-1	-	CSVVRGQAEAFF	TGCAGCGTTGTTAGGGGACAGGCTGAAGCTTTCTTT
-	TRBV28	TRBJ2-1	few	CASSFSPGLSLTYSYNEQFF	TGTGCCAGCAGTTTTTCGCCGGGACTCTCTTTGACCTACTCCTACAATGAGCAGTTCTTC
-	TRBV6-5	TRBJ2-2	-	CASSPTANTGELFF	TGTGCCAGCAGTCCGACGGCGAACACCGGGGAGCTGTTTTTT
-	TRBV6-5	TRBJ2-7	-	CASSSPSLKTGEQYF	TGTGCCAGCAGTTCCCCATCGCTAAAGACCGGCGAGCAGTACTTC
TRBD2	TRBV19	TRBJ2-7	-	CATSDLAGVYEQYF	TGTGCCACCTCGGATCTAGCGGGAGTGTACGAGCAGTACTTC
TRBD1	TRBV27	TRBJ2-7	-	CASRKSDRGTYEQYF	TGTGCCAGCAGGAAATCTGACAGGGGAACCTACGAGCAGTACTTC